This TCR beta chain was profiled in a study of T cell repertoires and Cas9 in healthy adults (dated by TCRdb to 2016 to 2019). A note on the overall study: SpCas9-reactive T cells were characterized for multi-effector potency, cytotoxicity and lineage determination within the CD4 and CD8 compartments. The study looked at preexisting T cell immunity to the Streptococcus pyogenes Cas9 nuclease (SpCas9), which is used in CRISPR gene editing. The study at large found these results: SpCas9-reactive regulatory T cells were reported to mitigate proliferation and function of SpCas9-reactive effector T cells in vitro.

The library was obtained by the immunoSEQ multiplex PCR assay. TCRdb retrieved this table from immuneACCESS and kept in-frame rearrangements only. Not all clones are present; in checked studies, unresolved V genes account for under half, and no reason is known for the remainder. The table for this sample lists 20,000 to 25,000 clones; around 90% of them were counted only once. The top ten clones comprise about 0.69% of the sample. A remark on this clone: Its antigen is still unknown. Qualities for individual bases were not recorded, and no much larger clone is one base off.

All of the donors in the study were healthy humans. The CDR3 measures 14 amino acids from cysteine to phenylalanine. The entry retains the CDR3 DNA only, 42 bases that are in frame from base 1. V is pared back by 0 bases and J by 6 bases, with 10 bases lying between the germline termini. From a lookup of the germline V gene, CDR1 and CDR2 are SGHTA and FQGNSA. Specimen: CD4+ effector T cells (CD127+, CD25-, CD137-, CD154-) from PBMCs; culture status not recorded. This receptor chain uses TRBV7-2 and TRBJ2-3, with an unclear D gene assignment. The clonotype originates from a human donor in good health. The DNA is TGTGCCAGCAGCTTAGCAGGTTATTCGGATACGCAGTATTTT. Translated, it reads CASSLAGYSDTQYF.